Following are 17 T cell receptor beta chains from one sample sequenced in a study of blood T cell repertoires in COVID-19. Clones were read by immunoSEQ multiplex PCR, and TCRdb kept only the in-frame ones, dropping some. Here the sample spans some 82,000 clones, around 88% being singletons. Sequencing was performed on peripheral blood. These receptors were collected from a man older than 75 with active or convalescent COVID-19.

J is TRBJ1-3 and V is TRBV10-3; 9 nucleotides align to TRBD1. This CDR3 is 16 amino acids long. Looked up from germline, CDR1 is ENHRY and CDR2 is SYGVKD. Unmatched junction bases numbered 5, after V lost 5 bases and J lost 0 bases. CDR3 sequence: CAISRTGANSGNTIYF. In nucleotides, the CDR3 is TGTGCCATCAGTAGGACAGGGGCGAACTCTGGAAACACCATATATTTT.

The chain employs TRBV20-1 and TRBJ1-2; TRBD1 aligns across 9 bases. Germline assignment: CDR1 DFQATT and CDR2 SNEGSKA (reference sequence). V shed 3 bases and J 3 bases; nucleotides not matched to a gene: 14. The CDR3 totals 17 residues. DNA of the CDR3: TGCAGTGCTAGTGGTGCCGGGACAGGGCGAGGGGACTATGGCTACACCTTC. This encodes CSASGAGTGRGDYGYTF.

The chain is built from TRBV19 and TRBJ1-5; TRBD1 matches 8 bases. Per germline, CDR1 LNHDA and CDR2 SQIVND (reference sequence). The CDR3 runs 15 residues. Unmatched junction bases numbered 5, after V lost 6 bases and J lost 1 base. The CDR3 bases are TGTGCCAGTAGCCCAGGACAGGGAAGCAATCAGCCCCAGCATTTT. It specifies CASSPGQGSNQPQHF. The full variable domain, in which reference TRBV19 and TRBJ1-5 provide the parts outside the CDR3, is DGGITQSPKYLFRKEGQNVTLSCEQNLNHDAMYWYRQDPGQGLRLIYYSQIVNDFQKGDIAEGYSVSREKKESFPLTVTSAQKNPTAFYLCASSPGQGSNQPQHFGDGTRLSIL.

The rearrangement joins TRBV4-1 to TRBJ2-3; TRBD2 matches at 7 bases. Trimming cost V 0 bases and J 6 bases; bases outside gene matches: 15. Germline lookup yields CDR1 MGHRA and CDR2 YSYEKL. The CDR3 extends over 18 amino acids. Here the CDR3 reads CASSQDESKAGEWDTQYF. DNA for the CDR3: TGCGCCAGCAGCCAAGATGAGAGTAAGGCGGGAGAGTGGGATACGCAGTATTTT.

This clone was seen just once. The CDR3: CSVTPTWAGEQYF. The DNA of the CDR3 is TGCAGCGTTACCCCGACATGGGCGGGCGAGCAGTACTTC. The J gene is TRBJ2-7, the V gene TRBV29-1, with a tentative D call TRBD2 (5 bases). Germline V lookup: CDR1 SQVTM, CDR2 ANQGSEA. Trimming shortened V by 5 bases and J by 6 bases, and 17 bases separated the two germline ends. This CDR3 has 13 amino acids.

The chain uses TRBV7-9 and TRBJ2-3, with D possibly being TRBD2 (6 bases). V shed 3 bases and J shed 1 base, with 14 bases lying between them. The CDR3 consists of 16 residues. Per the germline V gene, CDR1 is SEHNR and CDR2 is FQNEAQ (reference sequence). The CDR3 region has the DNA TGTGCCAGCAGCTTCCGCCTCGGGGGACGCACAGATACGCAGTATTTT. It translates to CASSFRLGGRTDTQYF.

The chain joins TRBV23-1 to TRBJ2-1, with TRBD1 identical over 8 bases. TRBV23-1 is assigned to the ORF class and has an uncertain function. The CDR3 covers 11 residues. The trim removed 10 bases at V and 6 bases at J, leaving 2 bases unmatched. Here the CDR3 reads CATQGANEQFF. The DNA of the CDR3 is TGCGCCACCCAGGGGGCCAATGAGCAGTTCTTC.

The chain combines TRBV18 with TRBJ2-4; TRBD2 matches 8 bases. CDR3 length: 15 residues. V gave up 0 bases and J gave up 10 bases; unmatched junction bases: 8. In germline, CDR1 is KGHSH, CDR2 LQKENI. CDR3 in amino acids: CASSPPPPASGIQYF. CDR3 nucleotide sequence: TGTGCCAGCTCACCACCCCCCCCCGCTAGCGGGATTCAGTACTTC.

The chain couples TRBV29-1 to TRBJ1-4, with 7 bases lining up with TRBD1. This CDR3 has 14 amino acids. Germline assignment: CDR1 SQVTM and CDR2 ANQGSEA. J gave up 4 bases and V 5 bases, and 7 bases lay outside the gene matches. Here the CDR3 DNA reads TGCAGCGTTCTCGGGACAGCGGATAATGAAAAACTGTTTTTT. Translated, it gives CSVLGTADNEKLFF.

This rearrangement joins TRBV19 to TRBJ2-5; TRBD1 aligns across 9 bases. Germline lookup yields CDR1 LNHDA and CDR2 SQIVND (reference sequence). CDR3 length: 15 residues. V shed 1 base and J 5 bases; nucleotides not matched to a gene: 5. This chain's CDR3 is CASSIGTGGAETQYF. In DNA form, the CDR3 reads TGTGCCAGTAGTATAGGTACAGGGGGCGCGGAGACCCAGTACTTC.

This clone was found a few times. The chain joins TRBV3-1 (or the pseudogene TRBV3-2) to TRBJ2-1, with TRBD1 identical over 8 bases. Per germline, CDR1 LGHDT and CDR2 YNNKEL (reference sequence). Trimming took 6 bases from V and 7 from J; bases not matched to a gene: 14. The CDR3 loop spans 16 amino acids. The CDR3 coding sequence is TGTGCCAGCAGGACACTAACAGGGGGTGGTAGGAATGAGCAGTTCTTC. Encoded protein: CASRTLTGGGRNEQFF.

The rearrangement uses TRBV7-2 and TRBJ1-3; D unresolved. Trimming cost V 7 bases and J 0 bases, with 10 bases left between them. CDR1 is SGHTA and CDR2 is FQGNSA in the germline V gene. The CDR3 runs to 14 residues. The CDR3, as DNA: TGTGCCAGCAACTTGCGGGGCTCTGGAAACACCATATATTTT. This codes for CASNLRGSGNTIYF.

The rearrangement joins TRBV7-2 to TRBJ2-2, with 14 bases lining up with TRBD2. Germline loops: CDR1 SGHTA, CDR2 FQGNSA. The CDR3 has 16 residues. After removal of 6 bases from V and 3 bases from J, the junction contained 3 bases not matched to a gene. The CDR3 loop reads CASRMTSGRDTGELFF. Here the CDR3 DNA reads TGTGCCAGCAGGATGACTAGCGGGAGGGACACCGGGGAGCTGTTTTTT.

The chain is built from TRBV5-5 and TRBJ1-5; TRBD1 matches 12 bases. The J segment lost 7 bases and the V segment lost 4 bases, leaving 3 bases of the junction unmatched. Germline V gene lookup returns CDR1 SGHKS and CDR2 YYEKEE (reference sequence). The CDR3 spans 14 residues. DNA for the CDR3: TGTGCCAGCAGCGGGACAGGGGGCCGGCAGCCCCAGCATTTT. It encodes CASSGTGGRQPQHF.

This chain connects TRBV30 to TRBJ1-4; 7 positions match TRBD1. CDR3 length: 18 residues. Germline values: CDR1 GTSNPN, CDR2 SVGIG (reference sequence). V shed 3 bases and J 0 bases; nucleotides not matched to a gene: 13. The CDR3 sequence: CAWSSGGTTLATNEKLFF. CDR3 nucleotides: TGTGCCTGGAGCTCAGGGGGAACAACCCTTGCAACTAATGAAAAACTGTTTTTT.

This clone was seen only once. The chain carries TRBV27 and TRBJ1-5; 9 positions match TRBD1. Germline-derived CDR1 and CDR2 are MNHEY and SMNVEV (reference sequence). This CDR3 has 16 amino acids. V trimming: 6 bases; J trimming: 3 bases; junction bases outside the gene matches: 9. The CDR3 region has the DNA TGTGCCAGCAGCCACTCCCGGGACAGGGTCAATCAGCCCCAGCATTTT. Its translation is CASSHSRDRVNQPQHF.

The chain employs TRBV11-3 and TRBJ2-3; D is unresolved. Germline V gene sequence: CDR1 SGHNT, CDR2 YENEEA. Trimming stripped 2 bases from V and 7 bases from J, with 28 bases between. The CDR3 consists of 19 residues. CDR3 sequence reads: CASSLNSPSRLLPGYTQYF. CDR3 coding DNA: TGTGCCAGCAGCTTAAACAGTCCTTCGCGCCTCCTACCTGGTTATACGCAGTATTTT.